This T cell receptor (beta chain) was captured in a study of cytomegalovirus exposure and HLA in healthy donors (dated by TCRdb to 2016 to 2017). About the study as a whole: An earlier analysis of some 620 of the donors reported 276 Gb of sequence data and 117 million unique TCR beta sequences obtained from about 179 million T cells. An early release that covered 500 to 800 HLA-typed donors contained approximately 290 gigabases of sequencing data and about 84 million unique TCR sequences. Donor age, sex, ethnicity and CMV serostatus were compiled alongside the repertoire data. Rather than using new phenotypic data, the later analysis identified candidate immune exposures from TCR beta sequences and from how often those sequences occurred across donors. In addition to the first cohort of 650 to 750 subjects, a separate validation cohort of over 90 different subjects was used. The genetic ancestry cluster associated with self-reported Caucasian donors included 81% of the approximately 400 genotyped donors. Genome-wide SNP genotypes for about three fifths of the roughly 670 donors were used in a later genetic analysis, which treated that subset as a discovery cohort. The study was designed to test whether signatures of past pathogen exposure could be identified by cataloging public T cell receptors. Among around 400 genotyped donors of the cohort, an average of 235,054 unique TCR beta nucleotide sequences were sequenced per donor, roughly a sixth of them non-productive. In a later analysis, previously published TCR beta repertoires from more than 500 donors were re-analyzed and high-resolution HLA genotyping was added so that TCR occurrence patterns could be studied. Roughly 5 DR-DQ haplotypes were handled as single units for association and clustering, since linkage in the cohort was strong. All discovery cohort repertoires had been generated on a single sequencing platform. The number of typed donors differed by locus: 629-630 for A, B, C, DRB1 and DQB1; 500 to 550 for DQA1; 606 for DPA1; and around 470 for DPB1. The study used immunosequencing to profile the T cell repertoires of several hundred subjects and linked those repertoires to cytomegalovirus serostatus. High-throughput TCR immunosequencing, statistical association of individual TCRs with disease status, and machine learning were combined to predict cytomegalovirus infection status. Both class I and class II loci were covered by HLA typing, at four-digit resolution. An earlier analysis of roughly 600 of the donors used high-throughput TCR beta sequencing to judge whether each TCR beta V gene segment behaved as functional or pseudogenic. What the research found in general, with its limitations: Correlated functional status among segregating V segments might be attributable to linkage disequilibrium, but an unknown experimental factor could not be ruled out. This cohort had only TCR beta chains sequenced, and the lack of alpha or paired-chain data limited which features could be detected. In a later analysis, the rate of TCR association differed among HLA loci, with DRB1 alleles having the most associated TCRs and HLA-C alleles having the fewest. A later analysis reported that several top co-occurrence clusters appeared linked to parvovirus B19, influenza, CMV and Epstein-Barr virus. A further reported finding was that TCR beta sequences accurately predicted the HLA-A and HLA-B alleles for most subjects in the first cohort. Most TCR sequences were observed very rarely across donors, whereas some public TCRs were present in many individuals. Assigning TCR associations to individual alleles was difficult when HLA alleles, especially DR and DQ, strongly co-occurred. CMV serostatus was the only immune exposure information available for the cohort. In a later genetic analysis, a missense DCLRE1C variant was associated with V-gene and J-gene trimming of TCR beta chains, and the association was replicated in an independent cohort. The sequencing pipeline was judged likely to have produced a cluster of highly shared sequence variants as a technical artifact. Specific HLA alleles were associated with 16,951 TCR beta sequences at a false discovery rate of 0.05 in a later analysis. Because some donors lacked HLA typing at each locus, the association tests relied only on the typed subset. In vitro tests confirmed that a few of the cytomegalovirus-associated TCR beta chains recognize cytomegalovirus antigens. In both the original and validation cohorts, the classifier was reported to diagnose cytomegalovirus status with high specificity and sensitivity. In an earlier analysis of more than 500 of the donors, most TCR beta V segments appeared in productive rearrangements about 87% or about 30% of the time, broadly matching IMGT annotations. Because counts were too low, 15 or so rarely observed V segments, including chromosome 9 orphons, were excluded from the earlier analysis of 500 to 700 of the donors. Presence/absence analyses assumed roughly uniform sequencing depth across donors, an assumption that may not hold. According to the authors, the approach could potentially be generalized to other disease states and immunological phenotypes. A total of about 180 TCR beta chains were listed by the study as associated with cytomegalovirus. A later genetic analysis reported fewer N-insertions in productive TCRs among donors in an Asian-associated ancestry cluster than the roughly 620-donor mean. A later analysis found that most CMV-associated TCR beta chains appeared HLA-restricted, with HLA associations seemingly driven largely by CMV exposure. In a later analysis, HLA-associated TCR beta chains were found to be more clonally expanded and to have lower generation probabilities than equally common non-associated chains.

The library was produced with the immunoSEQ multiplex PCR assay. A mixture of 60 forward primers for TCR Vbeta segments and 13 reverse primers for TCR Jbeta segments was used in the multiplex PCR. Amplification of the CDR3 region of rearranged TCR beta genes was performed with a multiplex PCR assay on genomic DNA. The Illumina HiSeq System was used to sequence the amplified TCR beta libraries as 87-base-pair reads. The study's processing was this. Across the 640 or so repertoires, a later analysis counted approximately 75 million unique TCR beta chains, roughly 11 million of which were shared by at least two donors. Raw reads were error-corrected and collapsed into unique sequences by a nearest-neighbor algorithm in which closely related sequences were merged to remove PCR and sequencing errors. CDR3 sequences were aligned to IMGT reference sequences to assign V, D and J gene segments. For a sequence to be retained, a match of at least six nucleotides was required to both a V gene segment and a J gene segment. A rearrangement was called productive if the CDR3 had no stop codons and remained in frame with V and J, and every other rearrangement was called non-productive. CDR3 was defined by IMGT convention, running from the second conserved V-encoded cysteine to the conserved J-encoded phenylalanine. The earlier analysis of 587 of the donors excluded any sequence lacking an unambiguous match to a single V gene segment. In an earlier analysis of several hundred of the donors, V segments were called functional above 56.7% productive rearrangements and were called segregating when the between-donor standard deviation exceeded 5%. A statistical classification framework was built to diagnose cytomegalovirus status from the catalog of TCR beta chain sequences. A later analysis assigned V and J genes by comparing TCR nucleotide sequences with IMGT/GENE-DB human TR gene sequences. The TCRdist pipeline was used in a later analysis to assign CDR3 sequences and most-parsimonious VDJ recombination scenarios. In a later analysis, each TCR beta chain was defined by its CDR3 amino acid sequence together with its V-gene family, and reads lacking a unique V-gene family were excluded. As a way to deal with suspected cross-contamination and a sequencing artifact, a later analysis dropped hundreds of nucleotide sequences that were highly shared and had low generation probability. In a later analysis, a clonal expansion index was calculated for each public chain from normalized within-repertoire ranks of inferred template counts. In a later analysis, generation probabilities were computed with a VDJ recombination model fitted to out-of-frame rearrangements, and the resulting probabilities were checked against IGoR. Hypergeometric tests were used in a later analysis to score TCR-TCR, TCR-HLA and TCR-CMV co-occurrence, with a repertoire-size bias correction applied to the TCR pairs. To estimate false discovery rates, a later analysis permuted the HLA or CMV assignments 20 times. In a later analysis, co-occurring TCRs were grouped using DBSCAN, with TCRdist sequence similarity added in when clustering inside HLA-allele-positive subsets. Co-occurrence clustering excluded repertoires with fewer than 30,000 or more than 120,000 public chains, plus five with anomalous nucleotide sharing. Held by TCRdb, this immuneACCESS table contains in-frame sequences only and omits some clones. Under half of the omission traces to an unresolved V gene where checked; the cause of the rest is unknown. V, J and clone size are taken as reported in that table, and D and trimming were inferred from the DNA itself. The sample has 150,000 to 200,000 clones on record, roughly 79% of them singletons. The ten largest clonotypes hold approximately 0.89% of the sample.

The cohort comprised some 730 healthy bone marrow donors. At the time of sampling, all cohort members were nominally healthy, though unrecorded immune exposures were likely present. The donor was CMV seropositive and was included in the group of some 290 seropositive cohort members. A peripheral blood sample was provided by each donor, and peripheral blood mononuclear cells were used for TCR beta sequencing. Genomic DNA extraction from the blood cell samples was performed with the Qiagen DNeasy Blood Extraction Kit. Comments on this clone: Which antigen it targets is not known. Within one base of it there is no much larger clone, and no base qualities were kept.

The sample taken for sequencing was PBMCs. The clonotype comes from a woman aged 45 to 65 in good health and CMV-seropositive.

The DNA is as follows: TGCGCCAGCAGCCAAGATGGAGGGCGGGGGGTCGGGGGGGATACGCAGTATTTT. Its translation is CASSQDGGRGVGGDTQYF. Rearrangement joined TRBV4-1 to TRBJ2-3; 8 bases in between match TRBD2. V has 0 bases trimmed and J has 6 bases trimmed; junction bases matching no gene number 14. The CDR3 has 18 amino acids, counting the end cysteine and phenylalanine. Only the CDR3 part of the read is kept: 54 bases, read in frame from the first base. Sequences MGHRA (CDR1) and YSYEKL (CDR2) are obtained from the germline V gene.